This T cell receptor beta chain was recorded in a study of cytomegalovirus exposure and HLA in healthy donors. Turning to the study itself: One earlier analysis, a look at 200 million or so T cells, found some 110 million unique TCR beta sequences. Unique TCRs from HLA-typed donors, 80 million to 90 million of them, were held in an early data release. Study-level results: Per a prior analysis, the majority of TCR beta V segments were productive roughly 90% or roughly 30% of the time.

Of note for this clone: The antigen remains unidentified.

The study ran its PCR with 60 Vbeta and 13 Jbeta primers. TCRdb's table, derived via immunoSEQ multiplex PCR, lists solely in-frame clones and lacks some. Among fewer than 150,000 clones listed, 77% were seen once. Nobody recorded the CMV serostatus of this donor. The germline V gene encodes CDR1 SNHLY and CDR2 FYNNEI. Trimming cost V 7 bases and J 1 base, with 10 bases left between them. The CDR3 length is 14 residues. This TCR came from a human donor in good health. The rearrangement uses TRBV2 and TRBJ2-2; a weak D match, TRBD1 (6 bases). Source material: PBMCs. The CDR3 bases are TGTGCCAGCAACAAGGGACAGAACACCGGGGAGCTGTTTTTT. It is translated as CASNKGQNTGELFF. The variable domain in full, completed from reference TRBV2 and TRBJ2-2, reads EPEVTQTPSHQVTQMGQEVILRCVPISNHLYFYWYRQILGQKVEFLVSFYNNEISEKSEIFDDQFSVERPDGSNFTLKIRSTKLEDSAMYFCASNKGQNTGELFFGEGSRLTVL.